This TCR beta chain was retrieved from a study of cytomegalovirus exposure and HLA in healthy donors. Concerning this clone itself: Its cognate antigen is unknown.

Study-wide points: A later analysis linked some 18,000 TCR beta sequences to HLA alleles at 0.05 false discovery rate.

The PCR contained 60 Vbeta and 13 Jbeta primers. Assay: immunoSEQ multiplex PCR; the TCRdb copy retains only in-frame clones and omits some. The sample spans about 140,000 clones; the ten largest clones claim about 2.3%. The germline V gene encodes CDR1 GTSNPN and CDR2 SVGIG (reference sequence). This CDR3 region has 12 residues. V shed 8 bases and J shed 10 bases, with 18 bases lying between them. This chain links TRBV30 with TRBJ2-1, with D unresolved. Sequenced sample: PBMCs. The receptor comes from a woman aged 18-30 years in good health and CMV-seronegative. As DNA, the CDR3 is TGTGCCATTCTAGTGAGCTCGAGGGAGCAGTTCTTC. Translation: CAILVSSREQFF.